The 20 T cell receptor beta chains listed next were all sequenced from one sample in a study of ipilimumab plus nivolumab after autologous stem cell transplantation (dated by TCRdb to the early 2020s). Library method: the immunoSEQ multiplex PCR assay. Here the immuneACCESS table is served through TCRdb, limited to in-frame sequences with V and J called. Missing clones are a known gap in these copies; in checked studies unresolved V genes cover under half, and the rest lacks a known reason. The table for this sample lists fewer than 95,000 clones; 75% to 85% of them were counted only once. Around 2% of the sample lies in the top ten. The material was PBMCs, obtained in a trial of ipilimumab plus nivolumab as post-transplant consolidation. The origin of the receptors is a male donor with diffuse large B-cell lymphoma.

The chain has TRBV5-6 and TRBJ2-7, with unresolved D. The length of the CDR3 is 16 residues. The germline V gene encodes CDR1 SGHDT and CDR2 YYEEEE. V was trimmed by 1 base and J by 2 bases, leaving 16 bases between them. CDR3 bases: TGTGCCAGCAGCTTGACCCCCGGAGTCCTTGCCTACGAGCAGTACTTC. It codes for CASSLTPGVLAYEQYF. The full variable domain, its missing parts supplied by reference TRBV5-6 and TRBJ2-7, is DAGVTQSPTHLIKTRGQQVTLRCSPKSGHDTVSWYQQALGQGPQFIFQYYEEEERQRGNFPDRFSGHQFPNYSSELNVNALLLGDSALYLCASSLTPGVLAYEQYFGPGTRLTVT.

This clone was observed a few times. The chain carries TRBV10-3 and TRBJ1-1; D might be TRBD1 (5 bases). V was trimmed by 6 bases and J by 5 bases, leaving 19 bases between them. Germline lookup yields CDR1 ENHRY and CDR2 SYGVKD. This CDR3 spans 15 amino acids. CDR3 loop: CAIRPQGRTGTEAFF. CDR3 nucleotides: TGTGCCATCAGACCCCAGGGACGTACGGGGACTGAAGCTTTCTTT.

V is TRBV6-1 and J is TRBJ2-3, with 9 bases matching TRBD2. Germline loops: CDR1 MNHNS, CDR2 SASEGT. The CDR3 has 19 amino acids. The V segment lost 4 bases and the J segment 6 bases; nucleotides outside the gene matches: 20. CDR3 sequence reads: CASSAKRGAPAGFGDTQYF. In DNA form, the CDR3 reads TGTGCCAGCAGTGCCAAGCGGGGGGCCCCCGCAGGGTTCGGGGATACGCAGTATTTT.

The chain uses TRBV19 and TRBJ2-4; no clear D. The CDR3 has 14 amino acids. In germline, CDR1 is LNHDA, CDR2 SQIVND (reference sequence). V gave up 5 bases and J gave up 0 bases, with 8 bases separating them. Here the CDR3 DNA reads TGTGCCAGTAGTCGTAACCTAGCCAAAAACATTCAGTACTTC. This encodes CASSRNLAKNIQYF.

This sequence joins TRBV11-2 and TRBJ1-2; D gene unclear. Trimming removed 0 bases at V and 1 base at J, with 9 bases between. CDR3 size: 15 residues. Germline V gene sequence: CDR1 SGHAT, CDR2 FQNNGV. The CDR3 sequence is CASSLDLGYNYGYTF. The CDR3 DNA sequence: TGTGCCAGCAGCTTAGATCTCGGTTATAACTATGGCTACACCTTC.

This clone turned up a few times. V and J are TRBV6-1 and TRBJ2-5; the match to TRBD1 covers 9 bases. The germline CDR1 and CDR2 sequences are MNHNS and SASEGT. The junction had 10 bases not matched to a gene; V was cut back by 4 bases and J by 4 bases. This CDR3 contains 16 residues. CDR3 amino acids: CASSGYRGPVGETQYF. The CDR3 DNA sequence: TGTGCCAGCAGTGGATACAGGGGGCCGGTGGGAGAGACCCAGTACTTC.

The rearrangement links TRBV29-1 to TRBJ2-1, with 10 bases aligning to TRBD2. The germline CDR1 and CDR2 sequences are SQVTM and ANQGSEA. The CDR3 totals 15 residues. With 3 bases clipped from V and 6 bases from J, the junction kept 8 bases outside the gene matches. Written as DNA, the CDR3 is TGCAGCGTTGATAACGAGCGGGGGGGCCTCAATGAGCAGTTCTTC. It yields the protein CSVDNERGGLNEQFF.

This chain joins TRBV21-1 and TRBJ2-7; TRBD1 was called by the table and not checked on the DNA. TRBV21-1 has pseudogene status. This CDR3 has 13 amino acids. This CDR3 is CASSKGTGWEQYF. The CDR3 coding sequence is TGTGCCAGCAGCAAAGGGACAGGGTGGGAGCAGTACTTC.

The chain has TRBV15 and TRBJ1-2; no clear D gene. Germline lookup yields CDR1 LNHNV and CDR2 YYDKDF (reference sequence). There are 16 residues in the CDR3. The V gene lost 1 base and the J gene lost 3 bases, with 15 bases spanning the gap. The CDR3 loop reads CATSRGLTESYYGYTF. Here the CDR3 DNA reads TGTGCCACCAGCAGAGGTCTGACGGAGAGCTACTATGGCTACACCTTC.

V and J are TRBV10-3 and TRBJ1-2; 11 bases line up with TRBD1. CDR3 length: 13 amino acids. Trimming at V came to 3 bases and at J to 8 bases, leaving 2 bases not matched to a gene. CDR1 ENHRY and CDR2 SYGVKD come from the germline V gene. The CDR3 loop is CAISDGTGGGYTF. CDR3 DNA sequence: TGTGCCATCAGTGATGGGACAGGGGGAGGCTACACCTTC.

V is TRBV27 and J is TRBJ2-5, with unresolved D. Germline V lookup: CDR1 MNHEY, CDR2 SMNVEV (reference sequence). Trimming removed 2 bases at V and 1 base at J, with 8 bases between. This CDR3 comprises 14 residues. The CDR3 DNA follows: TGTGCCAGCAGTTTAAAGCAGGCCCAAGAGACCCAGTACTTC. Its protein is CASSLKQAQETQYF.

V gene TRBV5-4 combines with J gene TRBJ2-7, with 7 bases identical to TRBD1. V lost 3 bases to trimming and J lost 6 bases; unmatched junction nucleotides: 18. The CDR3 spans 17 residues. Germline lookup yields CDR1 SGHNT and CDR2 YYREEE (reference sequence). CDR3 residues: CASSSGTVNVGDAEQYF. The CDR3 nucleotides are TGTGCCAGCAGCTCGGGGACAGTTAACGTAGGGGATGCCGAGCAGTACTTC.

This clone was recorded only once. V and J are TRBV11-1 and TRBJ2-7; D tentatively reads TRBD1 or TRBD2 (5 bases each). V was trimmed by 5 bases and J by 2 bases, leaving 16 bases between them. CDR3 length: 15 residues. Germline CDR1 SGHAT, CDR2 FQDESV (reference sequence). CDR3 nucleotide sequence: TGTGCCAGCAGCGAGAGATCCGGGACGGCCTACGAGCAGTACTTC. It encodes CASSERSGTAYEQYF.

This chain uses TRBV5-1 with TRBJ2-3, with a tentative D call TRBD2 (6 bases). V was cut by 0 bases and J by 0 bases, with 8 bases left in between. Germline lookup yields CDR1 SGHRS and CDR2 YFSETQ. CDR3 length: 15 residues. The CDR3 DNA sequence: TGCGCCAGCAGCTTGGTAAGCGGGAGCACAGATACGCAGTATTTT. Translation: CASSLVSGSTDTQYF.

This clone was observed a handful of times. The CDR3 here is CASSNTSGPKRGYTF. For the CDR3, the DNA is TGTGCCAGCAGTAACACTTCCGGGCCCAAACGGGGCTACACCTTC. The chain has TRBV6-5 and TRBJ1-2; D gene uncertain. The germline gives CDR1 MNHEY, CDR2 SVGAGI. The CDR3 loop spans 15 amino acids. Trimming left V 5 bases short and J 8 bases short, with 21 bases between.

This clone has just one count. The chain employs TRBV4-1 and TRBJ2-2; TRBD2 agrees at 12 bases. The CDR3 is 16 residues long. CDR1 and CDR2 from the germline V gene are MGHRA and YSYEKL. The trim removed 4 bases at V and 10 bases at J, leaving 10 bases unmatched. As DNA, the CDR3 is TGCGCCAGCAGCCCACCGGCTAGCGGGGGGGCCGTGGAGCTGTTTTTT. This encodes CASSPPASGGAVELFF.

The rearrangement joins TRBV19 to TRBJ2-3; D is unresolved. Germline V gene data show CDR1 as LNHDA and CDR2 as SQIVND (reference sequence). The length of the CDR3 is 11 residues. Trimming took off 8 bases at V and 5 bases at J, with 8 bases between the two ends. The chain's CDR3 is CASGELDTQYF. The CDR3 DNA follows: TGTGCCAGTGGGGAACTAGATACGCAGTATTTT. The whole variable domain, filled in from reference TRBV19 and TRBJ2-3, reads DGGITQSPKYLFRKEGQNVTLSCEQNLNHDAMYWYRQDPGQGLRLIYYSQIVNDFQKGDIAEGYSVSREKKESFPLTVTSAQKNPTAFYLCASGELDTQYFGPGTRLTVL.

The chain uses TRBV5-4 and TRBJ2-3; a weak D match, TRBD1 (6 bases). V was clipped by 4 bases and J by 3 bases, with 15 bases between them. CDR3 length: 15 amino acids. In germline, CDR1 is SGHNT, CDR2 YYREEE (reference sequence). The CDR3 region has the DNA TGTGCCAGCAGCCCTCTGGGGGCGTCGACAGATACGCAGTATTTT. It yields the protein CASSPLGASTDTQYF.

In nucleotides, the CDR3 is TGTGCCAGCAGCCAAGTTCCAAGGGGGCGGGGAGGCAAGGATACGCAGTATTTT. It yields the protein CASSQVPRGRGGKDTQYF. The chain has TRBV4-2 and TRBJ2-3; the D gene is possibly TRBD1 (7 bases). The germline CDR1 and CDR2 sequences are LGHNA and YNFKEQ. Trimming took off 1 base at V and 6 bases at J, with 23 bases between the two ends. The CDR3 has 18 amino acids.

This chain's CDR3 is CASSLKGGSTDTQYF. The CDR3 nucleotides read TGTGCCAGCAGCTTAAAGGGGGGCTCAACAGATACGCAGTATTTT. The chain employs TRBV11-2 and TRBJ2-3; D possibly matches TRBD1 or TRBD2 (6 bases each). CDR1 and CDR2 from the germline V gene are SGHAT and FQNNGV. Trimming removed 2 bases from V and 3 bases from J, with 12 bases in between. The CDR3 runs to 15 residues.